This paragraph reports one TCR beta chain. Its antigen is undetermined. Other DNA sequences in the sample encode the same CDR3. This specimen comes from a study of beta chain features in type 1 diabetes. About the research overall: All samples yielded some 110 million examined sorted cells.

V gave up 4 bases and J gave up 3 bases; unmatched junction bases: 4. Germline CDR1 SGHDN, CDR2 FVKESK. The CDR3 runs to 14 residues. Broader study findings: A closer apparent resemblance between naive, central memory and Treg TCRB repertoires was seen in patients than in healthy donors.

Purity exceeding 98% was reached by all sorted populations. Reverse transcribing all isolated RNA meant expressed TCRB transcripts were sequenced. This table comes from immunoSEQ multiplex PCR, and its TCRdb copy is limited to in-frame clones, with some not included. The data show roughly 170,000 clones, more than 10% seen once. The chain joins TRBV14 to TRBJ1-1, with 8 positions matching TRBD1. The sample was central memory CD4+ T cells from blood. This clonotype originated in a young woman in good health. The CDR3 loop reads CASSRLQGDTEAFF. Written as DNA, the CDR3 is TGTGCCAGCAGCCGATTACAGGGGGACACTGAAGCTTTCTTT.